Shown below are 18 T cell receptor beta chains from a single sample sequenced in a study of beta chain features in type 1 diabetes (dated by TCRdb to the late 2010s). No antigens are known for them. Study-wide findings and limitations: A moderate but significant shortening of TCRB CDR3 length was observed in type 1 diabetes patients in all four CD4+ subsets.

Library construction relied on the immunoSEQ multiplex PCR assay. The entire amount of isolated RNA was reverse transcribed using the High Capacity cDNA Reverse Transcription Kit, so the sequenced TCRB transcripts were expressed ones. This is the immuneACCESS table as TCRdb keeps it, with only in-frame sequences that have V and J called. A part of the clones is gone; compared with another copy, unresolved V genes explain less than half, and the rest is unexplained. The sample data list hundreds of thousands of clones, and over 12% of these were observed just once. The ten largest clones take up 0.035% to 0.045% of the sample. The sample comprised naive CD4+ T cells from blood. Taken with the paper, the label for cell subset or site translates to: true naive CD4+ T cells. The receptors come from a man aged 18 to 29 with type 1 diabetes.

This chain links TRBV28 with TRBJ2-7; possibly TRBD1 or TRBD2 for D (5 bases each). Trimming removed 11 bases from V and 0 bases from J, with 14 bases in between. Germline-derived CDR1 and CDR2 are MDHEN and SYDVKM. The CDR3 is 13 residues long. The CDR3, as DNA: TGTGCCGCTCACGCTGGGGGCTCCTACGAGCAGTACTTC. This gives the protein CAAHAGGSYEQYF.

The rearrangement uses TRBV28 and TRBJ2-2; 8 bases match TRBD1. The junction had 6 bases not matched to a gene; V was cut back by 2 bases and J by 7 bases. The CDR3 spans 15 residues. Germline V gene data show CDR1 as MDHEN and CDR2 as SYDVKM. The DNA of the CDR3 is TGTGCCAGCAGTTTAGCAGGACAGGGTATCGGGGAGCTGTTTTTT. This codes for CASSLAGQGIGELFF.

The J gene is TRBJ2-3, the V gene TRBV7-2; possibly TRBD2 for D (6 bases). From germline, CDR1 is SGHTA and CDR2 FQGNSA. The CDR3 extends over 16 amino acids. The ends were cut back, 1 base at V and 6 bases at J, with 17 bases in the middle. The CDR3 loop reads CASSLVGAGRGDTQYF. The CDR3 coding sequence is TGTGCCAGCAGCTTAGTCGGGGCGGGGCGCGGGGATACGCAGTATTTT.

This clone has just a few counts. The genes are TRBV6-5 and TRBJ2-1, with 9 bases lining up with TRBD2. The germline gives CDR1 MNHEY, CDR2 SVGAGI. The CDR3 is made up of 15 amino acids. J was trimmed by 4 bases and V by 2 bases; bases with no gene match: 3. In nucleotides, the CDR3 is TGTGCCAGCAGTTACGGGCTAGCGGGATACAATGAGCAGTTCTTC. Translation gives CASSYGLAGYNEQFF.

J is TRBJ2-4 and V is TRBV7-2, with 9 bases fitting TRBD1. The CDR3 contains 16 residues. J was trimmed by 8 bases and V by 3 bases; bases with no gene match: 11. Germline V gives CDR1 SGHTA, CDR2 FQGNSA. The CDR3 sequence is CASSFLGQGWSDIQYF. In nucleotides, the CDR3 is TGTGCCAGCAGCTTTCTGGGACAGGGATGGTCGGACATTCAGTACTTC.

This clone has a handful of counts. V gene TRBV30 combines with J gene TRBJ1-5; the D gene is possibly TRBD1 (5 bases). The V and J ends lost 1 base and 0 bases respectively, with 10 bases between them. Germline V lookup: CDR1 GTSNPN, CDR2 SVGIG (reference sequence). The CDR3 extends over 15 amino acids. The CDR3, as DNA: TGTGCCTGGAGTGCTCACAGGATTAGCAATCAGCCCCAGCATTTT. It yields the protein CAWSAHRISNQPQHF.

This clone was seen a few times. The V call is TRBV6-5, the J call TRBJ2-2; D is uncertain. Germline loops: CDR1 MNHEY, CDR2 SVGAGI. The CDR3 runs 12 residues. Trimming removed 5 bases from V and 7 bases from J, with 8 bases in between. CDR3 region: CASSIGSGELFF. CDR3 DNA sequence: TGTGCCAGCAGTATCGGCAGCGGGGAGCTGTTTTTT.

A word on this clone: This may come from a read error, since a much larger clone is one base off. The sample contains more than one DNA sequence encoding this CDR3. The V call is TRBV11-2, the J call TRBJ2-7; D is ambiguous. Germline CDR1 reads SGHAT; CDR2 reads FQNNGV. CDR3 length: 11 residues. V was clipped by 1 base and J by 3 bases, with 1 base between them. CDR3: CASSLVYEQYF. The CDR3 nucleotides read TGTGCCAGCAGCTTAGTCTACGAGCAGTACTTC.

The chain has TRBV27 and TRBJ2-7; D call uncertain. The V end lost 5 bases, the J end lost 1 base, and 9 bases lay between the germline ends. Per the germline V gene, CDR1 is MNHEY and CDR2 is SMNVEV (reference sequence). There are 13 residues in the CDR3. The DNA of the CDR3 is TGTGCCAGCAGTCCCTTGAGGTCCTACGAGCAGTACTTC. Amino acids: CASSPLRSYEQYF.

This clone was seen a handful of times. This rearrangement joins TRBV19 to TRBJ2-1; tentatively, D is TRBD1 or TRBD2 (5 bases each). The length of the CDR3 is 15 residues. V was trimmed by 1 base and J by 8 bases, leaving 15 bases between them. Germline V CDR1 and CDR2: LNHDA, SQIVND (reference sequence). The CDR3 here is CASSIVRDPGDEQFF. The CDR3 bases are TGTGCCAGTAGTATAGTCCGGGACCCCGGCGATGAGCAGTTCTTC.

The chain carries TRBV6-1 and TRBJ1-1, with no clear D. V lost 9 bases and J lost 0, with 11 bases in between. The CDR3 contains 13 residues. Germline V lookup: CDR1 MNHNS, CDR2 SASEGT. The CDR3: CASIAVVNTEAFF. CDR3 nucleotide sequence: TGTGCCAGTATTGCCGTCGTGAACACTGAAGCTTTCTTT.

The chain employs TRBV15 and TRBJ1-2; D not resolved. Per germline, CDR1 LNHNV and CDR2 YYDKDF (reference sequence). The CDR3 has 14 amino acids. The V gene lost 0 bases and the J gene lost 4 bases, with 9 bases spanning the gap. CDR3 sequence: CATSRDLGSYGYTF. For the CDR3, the DNA is TGTGCCACCAGCAGAGATCTGGGGAGCTATGGCTACACCTTC.

The chain carries TRBV29-1 and TRBJ1-1; D is unresolved. Trimming pared 3 bases from V and 6 bases from J, leaving 17 bases between. Germline V CDR1 and CDR2: SQVTM, ANQGSEA. The CDR3 has 14 amino acids. The CDR3: CSVDLTEGWAEAFF. The DNA for the CDR3 is TGCAGCGTTGATCTCACTGAAGGTTGGGCTGAAGCTTTCTTT. The whole variable domain, remainder taken from reference TRBV29-1 and TRBJ1-1, is SAVISQKPSRDICQRGTSLTIQCQVDSQVTMMFWYRQQPGQSLTLIATANQGSEATYESGFVIDKFPISRPNLTFSTLTVSNMSPEDSSIYLCSVDLTEGWAEAFFGQGTRLTVV.

V usage is TRBV6-5 and J usage is TRBJ2-7; weak D call: TRBD2 (6 bases). The V end was cut by 5 bases, the J end by 4 bases, with 18 bases between. The CDR3 has 15 amino acids. Germline-derived CDR1 and CDR2 are MNHEY and SVGAGI. CDR3 nucleotides: TGTGCCAGCAGTAAAGGATACGGGAGTAGTTACGAGCAGTACTTC. This sequence encodes CASSKGYGSSYEQYF.

This clone was recorded a few times. The gene calls are TRBV30 and TRBJ2-1; 8 nucleotides match TRBD2. Germline V gives CDR1 GTSNPN, CDR2 SVGIG (reference sequence). CDR3 length: 15 amino acids. The trim removed 2 bases at V and 9 bases at J, leaving 12 bases unmatched. In DNA, the CDR3 is TGTGCCTGGAGTATCCCAGCGGGAGTATTGGGTGAGCAGTTCTTC. This codes for CAWSIPAGVLGEQFF.

The genes are TRBV9 and TRBJ1-1; D uncertain. Germline CDR1 is SGDLS and CDR2 is YYNGEE. V was pared by 0 bases and J by 3 bases, with 6 bases between. The CDR3 length is 13 residues. The CDR3: CASSVVSDTEAFF. CDR3 in DNA: TGTGCCAGCAGCGTAGTCTCGGACACTGAAGCTTTCTTT.

Only a few counts were recorded for this clone. The chain is built from TRBV14 and TRBJ2-1, with D perhaps assigned TRBD1 or TRBD2 (5 bases each). Trimming took off 4 bases at V and 4 bases at J, with 8 bases between the two ends. The CDR3 sequence is 13 residues long. The germline V gene encodes CDR1 SGHDN and CDR2 FVKESK. This CDR3 reads CASSLREYNEQFF. The CDR3 DNA sequence: TGTGCCAGCAGCCTCAGGGAGTACAATGAGCAGTTCTTC.

This clone was detected only a few times. The rearrangement links TRBV28 to TRBJ1-1, with 7 bases lining up with TRBD1. The CDR3 length is 14 residues. Germline V CDR1 and CDR2: MDHEN, SYDVKM. V lost 2 bases and J lost 3; bases outside the gene matches: 3. CDR3 amino acids: CASSLNRGYTEAFF. The CDR3 bases are TGTGCCAGCAGTTTAAACAGGGGCTACACTGAAGCTTTCTTT.